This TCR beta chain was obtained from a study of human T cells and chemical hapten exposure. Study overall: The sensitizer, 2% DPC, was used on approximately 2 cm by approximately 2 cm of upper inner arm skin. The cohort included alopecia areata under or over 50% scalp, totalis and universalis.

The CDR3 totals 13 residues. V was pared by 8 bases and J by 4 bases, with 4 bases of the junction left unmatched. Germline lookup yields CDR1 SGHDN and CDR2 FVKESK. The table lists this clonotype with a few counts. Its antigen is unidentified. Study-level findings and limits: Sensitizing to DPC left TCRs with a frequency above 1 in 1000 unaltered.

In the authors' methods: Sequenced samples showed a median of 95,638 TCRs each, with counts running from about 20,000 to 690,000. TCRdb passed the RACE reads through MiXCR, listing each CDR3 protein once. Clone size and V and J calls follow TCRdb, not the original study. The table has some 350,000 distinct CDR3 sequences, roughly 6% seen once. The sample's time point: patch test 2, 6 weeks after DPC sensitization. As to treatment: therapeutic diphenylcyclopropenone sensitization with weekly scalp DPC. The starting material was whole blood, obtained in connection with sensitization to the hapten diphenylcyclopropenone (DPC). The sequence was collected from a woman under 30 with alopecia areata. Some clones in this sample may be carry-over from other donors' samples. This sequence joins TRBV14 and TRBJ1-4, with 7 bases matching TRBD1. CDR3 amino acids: CASARGLNEKLFF. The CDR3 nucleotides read TGTGCCAGCGCGAGGGGGCTTAATGAAAAACTGTTTTTT.